The 3 T cell receptor beta chains below come from one sample, sequenced in a study of T cells in Graves' hyperthyroidism and ophthalmopathy. TCR beta CDR3 sequences were amplified from RNA transcripts. The HTBI primer set drove a first-round RT-PCR of the TCR CDR3. TCRdb reprocessed the multiplex PCR reads via MiXCR and lists one record per CDR3 protein. The sample lists 650,000 to 700,000 distinct CDR3 sequences, 17% seen once, with around a sixth in the top ten. Material for sequencing was blood. Receptors were obtained from a man in his fifties with Graves' hyperthyroidism.

This clonotype was counted many times. The J gene is TRBJ1-2, the V gene TRBV20-1; weak D call: TRBD1 (5 bases). Between the trimmed V and J ends, which lost 6 bases and 2 bases, there was a span of 13 bases. The CDR3 spans 13 residues. CDR1 and CDR2 from the germline V gene are DFQATT and SNEGSKA (reference sequence). The CDR3 is CSATPPGNYGYTF. The CDR3 nucleotides read TGCAGTGCCACCCCCCCAGGGAACTATGGCTACACCTTC.

This clonotype was found many times. This chain joins TRBV28 and TRBJ2-1, with D possibly called TRBD1 or TRBD2 (5 bases each). V was cut by 6 bases and J by 3 bases, with 18 bases left in between. This CDR3 comprises 16 residues. Germline CDR1 and CDR2: MDHEN and SYDVKM. The CDR3 DNA reads as TGTGCCAGCAGCCCCCTGGGGGTGATGTACTACAATGAGCAGTTCTTC. Amino acids: CASSPLGVMYYNEQFF.

This sequence joins TRBV29-1 and TRBJ1-1; weak D call: TRBD1 (5 bases). The germline V gene has CDR1 SQVTM and CDR2 ANQGSEA. CDR3 length: 12 residues. With 4 bases removed from V and 5 bases from J, the gap between germline ends came to 11 bases. The CDR3 DNA reads as TGCAGCGTTGTAGCGGGGGTGACTGAAGCTTTCTTT. This translates into CSVVAGVTEAFF.